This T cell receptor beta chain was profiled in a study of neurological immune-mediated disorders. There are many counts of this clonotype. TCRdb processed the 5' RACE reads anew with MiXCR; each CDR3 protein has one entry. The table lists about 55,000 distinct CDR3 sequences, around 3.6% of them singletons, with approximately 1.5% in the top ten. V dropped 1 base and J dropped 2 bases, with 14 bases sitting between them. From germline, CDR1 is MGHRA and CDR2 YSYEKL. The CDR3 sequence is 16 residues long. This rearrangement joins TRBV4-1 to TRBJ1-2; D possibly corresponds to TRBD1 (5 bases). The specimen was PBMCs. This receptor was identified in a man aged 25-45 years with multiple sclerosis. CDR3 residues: CASSQVAGDPNYGYTF. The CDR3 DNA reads TGCGCCAGCAGCCAAGTTGCGGGGGATCCAAACTATGGCTACACCTTC.